Described below is a single T cell receptor beta chain sequence and its context. Produced via immunoSEQ multiplex PCR; TCRdb's table is partial and in-frame only. The data hold about 390,000 clones, with about 87% observed a single time. CDR1 SNHLY and CDR2 FYNNEI come from the germline V gene. The CDR3 contains 11 residues. V lost 3 bases, J lost 13 bases, and 7 bases lay in between. These data come from a study of blood T cell repertoires in COVID-19. The V and J genes are TRBV2 and TRBJ1-6, with no clear D. The sequencing input was PBMCs or T cells enriched from blood (not recorded which). The receptor was isolated from a woman aged 45-60 years who had recovered from COVID-19. Here the CDR3 reads CASSDQIPLHF. CDR3 DNA: TGTGCCAGCAGTGATCAGATCCCCCTCCACTTT. Variable domain in full (rest from reference TRBV2 and TRBJ1-6): EPEVTQTPSHQVTQMGQEVILRCVPISNHLYFYWYRQILGQKVEFLVSFYNNEISEKSEIFDDQFSVERPDGSNFTLKIRSTKLEDSAMYFCASSDQIPLHFGNGTRLTVT.